This TCR beta chain was recorded in a study of blood T cell repertoires in COVID-19 (TCRdb year 2020). Notes on the research overall: Samples covering the acute and convalescent phases of COVID-19 were provided by collaborators in the United States, Italy and Spain. The prospective study material was composed of cDNA or gDNA derived from T cells, B-cell-depleted T cells, or PBMCs. Deeply sampled blood TCRbeta repertoires from subjects exposed to, actively infected with, or recovered from COVID-19 were included in the dataset. A freely available public database, intended as a resource for researchers studying the immune response to SARS-CoV-2, is where the repertoires were released. Samples came from the ongoing ImmuneRACE study (first 160 participants) plus 1,254 subjects from 6 global collaborators. Nearly every sample came with metadata listing a de-identified subject ID, COVID-19 status, age in years and sex. Where available, HLA class I and class II types were taken from metadata supplied by the sample provider and were not determined by assay-based typing.

The immunoSEQ Assay, a bias-controlled multiplex PCR, was used to amplify TCRbeta CDR3 regions from genomic DNA. The source study handled its data this way. The number of nucleated cells in each sample was estimated by amplification of reference gene primers within the assay. To quantify the absolute abundance of each unique TCRbeta CDR3 rearrangement, sequence reads were collapsed and filtered. For each sample, productive Simpson clonality was calculated as the square root of Simpson's diversity index over productive rearrangements. Here the immuneACCESS table is served through TCRdb, limited to in-frame sequences with V and J called. Missing clones are a known gap in these copies; in checked studies unresolved V genes cover under half, and the rest lacks a known reason. That table is the source of V, J and clone size, and D and trimming were worked out from the DNA. Recorded for this sample are about 200,000 clones; more than 70% of them occurred a single time. Around 1.5% of the sample goes to the ten largest clones.

What the research found in general, with its limitations: Clinical and demographic metadata were provided uncurated, with the amount varying by source and participant.

The germline V gene (reference sequence) specifies SGHNT as CDR1 and YYREEE as CDR2. The CDR3 runs 14 residues from the cysteine to the phenylalanine. The entry retains the CDR3 DNA only, 42 bases that are in frame from base 1. Trimming at the junction amounts to 10 bases on V and 1 base on J, and the germline ends lie 14 bases apart. Each collaborating institution followed its own protocols to collect whole blood in K2EDTA tubes. For TCRbeta analysis, collaborators shipped samples in one of three forms: frozen whole blood, isolated PBMCs, or DNA extracted from either of those sample types. Concerning this clone itself: Its specific antigen is unknown. Base qualities are not provided; no much larger clone lies one nucleotide away.

Sequencing was performed on peripheral blood. The TCR sequence derives from a man younger than 35 with active or convalescent COVID-19. This chain is built from TRBV5-4 and TRBJ2-2; TRBD1 is possibly the D segment (6 matching bases). The nucleotide sequence is given as TGTGCCGGAAAAGGGGGTTTGAACACCGGGGAGCTGTTTTTT. Translated, it reads CAGKGGLNTGELFF.